This TCR beta chain stems from a study of blood T cells in healthy people across ages. The use of a sample-barcoded 5' primer and a J-beta primer mix characterized a second PCR of about 7 to 12 cycles. TCRdb processed the 5' RACE reads anew with MiXCR; each CDR3 protein has one entry. The table lists hundreds of thousands of distinct CDR3 sequences, around half of them singletons. The germline V gene has CDR1 MGHRA and CDR2 YSYEKL. The CDR3 extends over 17 amino acids. With respect to this clonotype: A junction boundary mismatches the germline segment, possibly from a read error.

The chain uses TRBV4-1 and TRBJ1-2; TRBD1 matches 9 bases. The source is a man aged 80 or over in good health. The sequenced sample was blood. Written as DNA, the CDR3 is TGTGCCAGCAGCCAAGACCCTCGGGACAGGGCAAACTATGGCTACACCTTC. Amino acids: CASSQDPRDRANYGYTF.